This TCR beta chain was observed in a study of CD8+CD57+ T cells in acquired aplastic anemia. Concerning this clonotype: Its cognate antigen is unknown.

For CDR3 and TCR beta VDJ profiling, genomic DNA was the template used. In TCRdb, the reads were re-called with MiXCR into one record per CDR3 protein. The sample yields under 200,000 distinct CDR3 sequences, approximately 44% seen once. Overall study results and limits: Between patients and controls, roughly 29 CD8+ CDR3 sequences were found in common.

The germline V gene encodes CDR1 SGHTS and CDR2 YDEGEE. The CDR3 runs 15 residues. V lost 4 bases to trimming and J lost 2 bases; unmatched junction nucleotides: 5. The sequenced patients had an expansion of CD8+CD57+ cells seen by flow cytometry. No therapy had been given to the patients at the time of blood sampling. The rearrangement uses TRBV5-8 and TRBJ1-4; 7 nucleotides line up with TRBD1. This TCR derives from a human donor with aplastic anemia. Sequences were obtained from sorted CD4+, CD8+, or CD8+CD57+ T cells (not recorded which) from PBMCs. CDR3 residues: CASSRDSFTNEKLFF. DNA for the CDR3: TGTGCCAGCAGCAGGGACAGTTTCACTAATGAAAAACTGTTTTTT.